Below are 14 T cell receptor beta chains sequenced from a single sample in a study of PD-1 blockade in classical Hodgkin lymphoma. Sequenced by immunoSEQ multiplex PCR; TCRdb stores in-frame clones only, minus some. The sample lists 90,000 or so clones; around 80% were seen once. Time point here: cycle 4 day 1 (C4D1), after less than 7 weeks of nivolumab. Every patient had relapsed following autologous stem cell transplantation, and cohorts differed in brentuximab vedotin exposure. Sequencing was performed on peripheral blood mononuclear cells (PBMCs), taken before the fourth cycle of nivolumab. These TCRs come from a human donor with classical Hodgkin lymphoma.

The chain combines TRBV27 with TRBJ1-6, with 7 bases identical to TRBD1. This CDR3 has 17 residues. The V gene's germline CDR1 is MNHEY and CDR2 SMNVEV (reference sequence). The junction had 12 bases not matched to a gene; V was cut back by 3 bases and J by 7 bases. CDR3 nucleotides: TGTGCCAGCAGTTTCCTCCTAACCTCGGGACAGAATTCACCCCTCCACTTT. This codes for CASSFLLTSGQNSPLHF.

The chain has TRBV11-2 and TRBJ1-3; D ambiguous. Germline CDR1 SGHAT, CDR2 FQNNGV. V was cut by 1 base and J by 2 bases, with 6 bases left in between. This CDR3 region has 14 residues. CDR3 bases: TGTGCCAGCAGCTTAGTTACGGCTGGAAACACCATATATTTT. Translated: CASSLVTAGNTIYF.

The chain couples TRBV6-1 to TRBJ1-1; D is uncertain. Looked up from germline, CDR1 is MNHNS and CDR2 is SASEGT. The V and J ends lost 2 bases and 1 base respectively, with 8 bases between them. CDR3 size: 14 residues. The CDR3 nucleotides are TGTGCCAGCAGTGAAAGGAACAGGAACACTGAAGCTTTCTTT. This gives the protein CASSERNRNTEAFF.

The genes are TRBV5-4 and TRBJ2-5; a possible D gene is TRBD2 (6 bases). The V gene's germline CDR1 is SGHNT and CDR2 YYREEE (reference sequence). With 0 bases removed from V and 0 bases from J, the gap between germline ends came to 12 bases. The CDR3 spans 16 residues. The CDR3 nucleotides read TGTGCCAGCAGCTTGGCCGGGGGAGGACACCAAGAGACCCAGTACTTC. This encodes CASSLAGGGHQETQYF. Supplemented by reference TRBV5-4 and TRBJ2-5, the full variable domain reads ETGVTQSPTHLIKTRGQQVTLRCSSQSGHNTVSWYQQALGQGPQFIFQYYREEENGRGNFPPRFSGLQFPNYSSELNVNALELDDSALYLCASSLAGGGHQETQYFGPGTRLLVL.

This clone was found once. The genes are TRBV6-1 and TRBJ2-4; D possibly matches TRBD1 or TRBD2 (7 bases each). V lost 7 bases and J 5 bases, leaving 18 bases between the germline ends. CDR3 length: 15 residues. CDR1 MNHNS and CDR2 SASEGT come from the germline V gene. The CDR3 spells CASNAGRGGENIQYF. In nucleotides, the CDR3 is TGTGCCAGCAACGCGGGCAGGGGGGGCGAAAACATTCAGTACTTC.

This clone was counted a single time. The chain combines TRBV2 with TRBJ2-7; D gene ambiguous. This CDR3 comprises 16 residues. The V gene lost 5 bases and the J gene lost 1 base, with 18 bases spanning the gap. CDR1 and CDR2 (germline): SNHLY, FYNNEI. The CDR3 loop reads CASSPQIRTESYEQYF. In DNA form, the CDR3 reads TGTGCCAGCAGTCCTCAAATACGGACGGAATCCTACGAGCAGTACTTC. Variable domain in full (rest from reference TRBV2 and TRBJ2-7): EPEVTQTPSHQVTQMGQEVILRCVPISNHLYFYWYRQILGQKVEFLVSFYNNEISEKSEIFDDQFSVERPDGSNFTLKIRSTKLEDSAMYFCASSPQIRTESYEQYFGPGTRLTVT.

The rearrangement links TRBV11-2 to TRBJ1-1; no reliable D call. V dropped 3 bases and J dropped 5 bases, with 10 bases sitting between them. The CDR3 length is 13 residues. Germline V gives CDR1 SGHAT, CDR2 FQNNGV. DNA of the CDR3: TGTGCCAGCAGCTTGCTAAGTCAGACTGAAGCTTTCTTT. Amino acids: CASSLLSQTEAFF.

The V call is TRBV10-3, the J call TRBJ1-5; D ambiguous. From germline, CDR1 is ENHRY and CDR2 SYGVKD. Trimming pared 4 bases from V and 10 bases from J, leaving 23 bases between. The CDR3 is 16 residues long. In DNA form, the CDR3 reads TGTGCCATCAGTGTATCTGGAGGCCGGGGTATTATCCCCCAGCATTTT. Its protein is CAISVSGGRGIIPQHF.

The chain recombines TRBV10-2 with TRBJ2-1; 8 nucleotides match TRBD2. CDR3 length equals 16 residues. CDR1 and CDR2 (germline): WSHSY, SAAADI. V gave up 7 bases and J gave up 8 bases; unmatched junction bases: 16. The CDR3 loop is CASKPPPGLVTDEQFF. The CDR3 bases are TGCGCCAGCAAACCACCTCCGGGACTAGTAACCGATGAGCAGTTCTTC.

The V and J genes are TRBV6-5 and TRBJ2-5; TRBD2 matches 13 bases. J lost 6 bases, V lost 10 bases, and 11 bases had no gene match. The CDR3 is 15 residues long. The germline gives CDR1 MNHEY, CDR2 SVGAGI. CDR3 sequence reads: CATQRTSGSGKTQYF. DNA for the CDR3: TGTGCCACCCAAAGGACTAGCGGGAGCGGAAAGACCCAGTACTTC.

This clone has a handful of counts. The V call is TRBV5-1, the J call TRBJ1-6; tentatively, D is TRBD1 (6 bases). Germline V gene data show CDR1 as SGHRS and CDR2 as YFSETQ. Trimming cost V 4 bases and J 7 bases, with 15 bases left between them. This CDR3 is built from 15 residues. CDR3 sequence reads: CASSGGTGPNSPLHF. The CDR3 nucleotides read TGCGCCAGCAGCGGTGGAACAGGGCCGAATTCACCCCTCCACTTT.

The chain has TRBV7-9 and TRBJ1-5; 7 bases align to TRBD1. V gave up 4 bases and J gave up 7 bases; unmatched junction bases: 7. The CDR3 is made up of 14 amino acids. The germline V gene has CDR1 SEHNR and CDR2 FQNEAQ (reference sequence). In nucleotides, the CDR3 is TGTGCCAGCAGCTCGACAGGGAATTTGCAGCCCCAGCATTTT. It encodes CASSSTGNLQPQHF.

By its share, this clone is medium-sized. The chain employs TRBV19 and TRBJ1-4; D remains ambiguous. Trimming left V 3 bases short and J 3 bases short, with 11 bases between. This CDR3 is built from 15 residues. The germline CDR1 and CDR2 sequences are LNHDA and SQIVND (reference sequence). CDR3 sequence reads: CASSMGRWSNEKLFF. CDR3 in DNA: TGTGCCAGTAGTATGGGAAGGTGGTCTAATGAAAAACTGTTTTTT.

The chain combines TRBV5-1 with TRBJ2-2; D not resolved. Germline values: CDR1 SGHRS, CDR2 YFSETQ. Trimming took off 0 bases at V and 4 bases at J, with 4 bases between the two ends. The CDR3 totals 13 residues. The DNA of the CDR3 is TGCGCCAGCAGCTTGGTGTCCACCGGGGAGCTGTTTTTT. Protein: CASSLVSTGELFF.